This T cell receptor beta chain was documented in a study of blood T cell repertoires in COVID-19. Turning to the study itself: Acute and convalescent COVID-19 samples came from the United States, Italy and Spain. T cells, B-cell-depleted T cells, or PBMCs provided the cDNA or gDNA that served as material.

CDR1 is SNHLY, CDR2 FYNNEI, per germline. The CDR3 is 14 amino acids. Trimming left V 1 base short and J 8 bases short, with 9 bases between. Per the original data handling: From reference gene primer amplification, estimates of nucleated cell counts were derived. Produced via immunoSEQ multiplex PCR; TCRdb's table is partial and in-frame only. D and trimming come from the DNA, and the V and J calls and clone size come from that table. The sample shows approximately 440,000 clones, approximately 88% of them seen only once. In Seattle, patients joined the study during active infection and were tracked longitudinally.

The source of this sequence is a woman in her 50s with COVID-19, enrolled during active disease. The genes are TRBV2 and TRBJ1-6; tentatively, D is TRBD1 (6 bases). The sequencing sample was made of peripheral blood. The CDR3 DNA is TGTGCCAGCAGTGAAGAAAGGGGGTATTCACCCCTCCACTTT. Its protein product is CASSEERGYSPLHF.